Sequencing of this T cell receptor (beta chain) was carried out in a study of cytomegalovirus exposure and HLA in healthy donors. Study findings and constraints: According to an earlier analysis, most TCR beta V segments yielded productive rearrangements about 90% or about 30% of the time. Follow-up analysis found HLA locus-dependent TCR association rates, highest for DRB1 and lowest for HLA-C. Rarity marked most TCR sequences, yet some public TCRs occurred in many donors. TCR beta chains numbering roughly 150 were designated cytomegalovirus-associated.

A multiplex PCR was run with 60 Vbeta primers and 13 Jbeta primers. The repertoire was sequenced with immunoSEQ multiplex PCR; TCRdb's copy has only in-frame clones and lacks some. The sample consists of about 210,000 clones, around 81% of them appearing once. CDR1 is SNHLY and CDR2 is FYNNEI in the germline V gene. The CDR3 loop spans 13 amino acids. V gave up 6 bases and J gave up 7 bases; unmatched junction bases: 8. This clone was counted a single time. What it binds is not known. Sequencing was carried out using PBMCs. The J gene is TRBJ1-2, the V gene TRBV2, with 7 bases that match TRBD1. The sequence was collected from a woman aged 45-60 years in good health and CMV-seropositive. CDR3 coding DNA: TGTGCCAGCAGGGAGGGGGCGTTGAGTGGCTACACCTTC. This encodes CASREGALSGYTF. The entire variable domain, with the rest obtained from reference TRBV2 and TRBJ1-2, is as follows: EPEVTQTPSHQVTQMGQEVILRCVPISNHLYFYWYRQILGQKVEFLVSFYNNEISEKSEIFDDQFSVERPDGSNFTLKIRSTKLEDSAMYFCASREGALSGYTFGSGTRLTVV.